This T cell receptor (beta chain) appears in the sequencing data of a study of T cell responses to AZD1222 COVID-19 vaccine. TCRdb's copy holds only in-frame clones and misses some; the assay was immunoSEQ multiplex PCR. Here the sample spans about 150,000 clones, more than 75% being singletons. The J segment lost 3 bases and the V segment lost 3 bases, leaving 10 bases of the junction unmatched. The V gene's germline CDR1 is SGHRS and CDR2 YFSETQ. CDR3 length: 17 amino acids. The rearrangement links TRBV5-1 to TRBJ1-4, with 8 bases matching TRBD1. This receptor was obtained from an adult in good health. The sequences come from peripheral blood, collected on day 0 of AZD1222 vaccination. The CDR3 nucleotides are TGCGCCAGCAGCTGGATCGGACAGGGTCAGGCTAATGAAAAACTGTTTTTT. It codes for CASSWIGQGQANEKLFF.